What follows are 23 T cell receptor beta chains derived from one specimen sequenced in a study of T cell repertoires in cytomegalovirus infection. TCRdb recomputed calls from the reads with MiXCR, one row per CDR3 protein. The sample yields approximately 170,000 distinct CDR3 sequences, roughly a sixth seen once. Sequenced sample: CD8+ T cells from PBMCs. These receptors were taken from a human donor in good health (CMV status not recorded). Some clones in this sample may be carry-over from other donors' samples.

The chain links TRBV7-9 to TRBJ2-5; D may correspond to TRBD1 or TRBD2 (5 bases each). Trimming shortened V by 5 bases and J by 5 bases, and 12 bases separated the two germline ends. The CDR3 is made up of 13 amino acids. Germline V lookup: CDR1 SEHNR, CDR2 FQNEAQ (reference sequence). This CDR3 is CASSPGPRETQYF. The CDR3 DNA reads as TGTGCCAGCAGCCCGGGGCCCCGGGAGACCCAGTACTTC.

The chain joins TRBV28 to TRBJ2-5; TRBD2 aligns across 9 bases. The junction had 9 bases not matched to a gene; V was cut back by 5 bases and J by 5 bases. The CDR3 has 15 residues. From germline, CDR1 is MDHEN and CDR2 SYDVKM. The CDR3 region has the DNA TGTGCCAGCAGTCCGACGACTAGCGGTTCGGAGACCCAGTACTTC. Translated: CASSPTTSGSETQYF.

This clonotype was counted at least ten times. The rearrangement uses TRBV7-8 and TRBJ1-4; D not certain. V shed 1 base and J shed 6 bases, with 18 bases lying between them. The CDR3 totals 17 residues. The germline V gene encodes CDR1 SGHVS and CDR2 FQNEAQ. CDR3 nucleotides: TGTGCCAGCAGCTTAGAGTTTGGCACTGGGCCGGATGAAAAACTGTTTTTT. Residues: CASSLEFGTGPDEKLFF. Together with reference TRBV7-8 and TRBJ1-4, the CDR3 gives the full variable domain: GAGVSQSPRYKVAKRGQDVALRCDPISGHVSLFWYQQALGQGPEFLTYFQNEAQLDKSGLPSDRFFAERPEGSVSTLKIQRTQQEDSAVYLCASSLEFGTGPDEKLFFGSGTQLSVL.

This clonotype was detected a few times. This chain uses TRBV7-9 with TRBJ2-1; TRBD2 agrees at 14 bases. The germline CDR1 and CDR2 sequences are SEHNR and FQNEAQ (reference sequence). Unmatched junction bases numbered 7, after V lost 5 bases and J lost 10 bases. The length of the CDR3 is 15 residues. CDR3 sequence reads: CASSTGTSGRKEQFF. The CDR3 DNA is TGTGCCAGCAGCACCGGGACTAGCGGGAGAAAAGAGCAGTTCTTC.

The table lists this clonotype with a few counts. The chain is built from TRBV28 and TRBJ2-1; D gene ambiguous. Trimming pared 2 bases from V and 7 bases from J, leaving 12 bases between. Germline values: CDR1 MDHEN, CDR2 SYDVKM. The CDR3 covers 14 residues. This chain's CDR3 is CASSLRPVSNEQFF. CDR3 in DNA: TGTGCCAGCAGTTTACGACCGGTCTCTAATGAGCAGTTCTTC.

The rearrangement uses TRBV11-3 and TRBJ2-1, with D possibly called TRBD1 or TRBD2 (5 bases each). From germline, CDR1 is SGHNT and CDR2 YENEEA. The CDR3 extends over 17 amino acids. Trimming pared 7 bases from V and 0 bases from J, leaving 19 bases between. The CDR3 nucleotides read TGTGCCAGCAACCCTCCGTTGGGGGAAGCCTCCTACAATGAGCAGTTCTTC. Its translation: CASNPPLGEASYNEQFF.

This clonotype was counted between two and nine times. J is TRBJ2-2 and V is TRBV4-3; possibly TRBD1 for D (5 bases). The germline gives CDR1 LGHNA, CDR2 YSLEER. V was cut by 1 base and J by 4 bases, with 7 bases left in between. The length of the CDR3 is 14 residues. CDR3 DNA: TGCGCCAGCAGCCAAGGACAGACCACCGGGGAGCTGTTTTTT. This encodes CASSQGQTTGELFF.

This chain connects TRBV11-2 to TRBJ2-7; D is undetermined. V shed 0 bases and J shed 0 bases, with 12 bases lying between them. CDR1 is SGHAT and CDR2 is FQNNGV in the germline V gene. The CDR3 has 16 amino acids. The CDR3, as DNA: TGTGCCAGCAGCTTAGATGGATGGGCTAGCTCCTACGAGCAGTACTTC. Translated, it gives CASSLDGWASSYEQYF. Based on the CDR3 plus reference TRBV11-2 and TRBJ2-7, the full variable domain is EAGVAQSPRYKIIEKRQSVAFWCNPISGHATLYWYQQILGQGPKLLIQFQNNGVVDDSQLPKDRFSAERLKGVDSTLKIQPAKLEDSAVYLCASSLDGWASSYEQYFGPGTRLTVT.

This chain connects TRBV28 to TRBJ2-3, with D perhaps TRBD2 (6 bases). Germline V gene lookup returns CDR1 MDHEN and CDR2 SYDVKM. V gave up 5 bases and J gave up 4 bases, with 19 bases separating them. CDR3 length: 16 amino acids. CDR3 nucleotide sequence: TGTGCCAGCAGTCATAGCGGTCAGGGCTGGGCAGATACGCAGTATTTT. This translates into CASSHSGQGWADTQYF.

The V call is TRBV7-2, the J call TRBJ2-2; unclear D gene. Germline values: CDR1 SGHTA, CDR2 FQGNSA. V lost 5 bases and J lost 3, with 10 bases in between. The CDR3 runs 14 residues. CDR3 DNA sequence: TGTGCCAGCAGCCGCACCCATGACACCGGGGAGCTGTTTTTT. Translated, it gives CASSRTHDTGELFF.

This clonotype was seen only a few times. The genes are TRBV7-8 and TRBJ2-2; D remains unclear. The V end was cut by 5 bases, the J end by 5 bases, with 15 bases between. The CDR3 runs 15 residues. Germline CDR1 and CDR2: SGHVS and FQNEAQ. This CDR3 is CASSRERSVTGELFF. Written as DNA, the CDR3 is TGTGCCAGCAGCAGGGAACGATCCGTTACCGGGGAGCTGTTTTTT.

This clonotype turned up a few times. This chain connects TRBV28 to TRBJ2-7; 8 bases line up with TRBD2. This CDR3 comprises 15 residues. V lost 5 bases to trimming and J lost 5 bases; unmatched junction nucleotides: 11. Per germline, CDR1 MDHEN and CDR2 SYDVKM. DNA of the CDR3: TGTGCCAGCAGTATCACTCTAGCGGGCCTCCACGAGCAGTACTTC. Amino acids: CASSITLAGLHEQYF. The full variable domain, with the rest looked up from reference TRBV28 and TRBJ2-7, is DVKVTQSSRYLVKRTGEKVFLECVQDMDHENMFWYRQDPGLGLRLIYFSYDVKMKEKGDIPEGYSVSREKKERFSLILESASTNQTSMYLCASSITLAGLHEQYFGPGTRLTVT.

This clonotype turned up a few times. The V and J genes are TRBV7-9 and TRBJ1-2; no definite D call. Germline V gene lookup returns CDR1 SEHNR and CDR2 FQNEAQ (reference sequence). V was shortened by 5 bases and J by 4 bases, with 17 bases between the two germline ends. The CDR3 totals 15 residues. This CDR3 reads CASSPEAVLVYGYTF. The DNA for the CDR3 is TGTGCCAGCAGCCCCGAGGCAGTTCTGGTCTATGGCTACACCTTC.

This clonotype was seen a few times. This chain connects TRBV7-9 to TRBJ2-2; D not certain. Trimming shortened V by 3 bases and J by 2 bases, and 4 bases separated the two germline ends. The CDR3 contains 13 residues. Germline CDR1 and CDR2: SEHNR and FQNEAQ (reference sequence). CDR3 DNA: TGTGCCAGCAGCTTGCTAAACACCGGGGAGCTGTTTTTT. As protein: CASSLLNTGELFF. The complete variable domain, with remaining parts taken from reference TRBV7-9 and TRBJ2-2, reads DTGVSQNPRHKITKRGQNVTFRCDPISEHNRLYWYRQTLGQGPEFLTYFQNEAQLEKSRLLSDRFSAERPKGSFSTLEIQRTEQGDSAMYLCASSLLNTGELFFGEGSRLTVL.

The V and J genes are TRBV28 and TRBJ1-5; 7 positions agree with TRBD1. The CDR3 sequence is 15 residues long. With 5 bases clipped from V and 0 bases from J, the junction kept 4 bases outside the gene matches. CDR1 is MDHEN, CDR2 SYDVKM, per germline. The CDR3 spells CASSPWTGSNQPQHF. CDR3 DNA sequence: TGTGCCAGCAGTCCTTGGACAGGTAGCAATCAGCCCCAGCATTTT. The entire variable domain, with the rest obtained from reference TRBV28 and TRBJ1-5, is as follows: DVKVTQSSRYLVKRTGEKVFLECVQDMDHENMFWYRQDPGLGLRLIYFSYDVKMKEKGDIPEGYSVSREKKERFSLILESASTNQTSMYLCASSPWTGSNQPQHFGDGTRLSIL.

This clonotype has just a few counts. The chain uses TRBV28 and TRBJ2-5; TRBD2 is a possible D gene (6 bases). Trimming stripped 1 base from V and 3 bases from J, with 12 bases between. The length of the CDR3 is 15 residues. CDR1 is MDHEN and CDR2 is SYDVKM in the germline V gene. CDR3 bases: TGTGCCAGCAGTTTATCCCGCCGGGAGAAAGAGACCCAGTACTTC. It specifies CASSLSRREKETQYF.

The chain links TRBV20-1 to TRBJ1-2; D gene ambiguous. Trimming shortened V by 5 bases and J by 4 bases, and 17 bases separated the two germline ends. The CDR3 runs 14 residues. Germline CDR1 reads DFQATT; CDR2 reads SNEGSKA (reference sequence). The CDR3 DNA is TGCAGTGCTCCAGCCTTGGCGAGAGGCTATGGCTACACCTTC. Translation: CSAPALARGYGYTF.

This chain links TRBV7-2 with TRBJ2-5, with 10 bases identical to TRBD1. With 5 bases clipped from V and 0 bases from J, the junction kept 6 bases outside the gene matches. CDR3 length: 16 amino acids. CDR1 is SGHTA and CDR2 is FQGNSA in the germline V gene. In DNA, the CDR3 is TGTGCCAGCAGCCAGAGGGACAGGGGAGACCAAGAGACCCAGTACTTC. This codes for CASSQRDRGDQETQYF.

The table lists this clonotype with a few counts. J is TRBJ2-3 and V is TRBV12-3 or TRBV12-4, with D tentatively TRBD1 or TRBD2 (5 bases each). V lost 3 bases to trimming and J lost 2 bases, with 12 bases between them. The CDR3 runs to 15 residues. The CDR3 DNA is TGTGCCAGCAGTTTTCTACTAGGGGACACAGATACGCAGTATTTT. This translates into CASSFLLGDTDTQYF.

This clonotype has just a few counts. V gene TRBV7-2 combines with J gene TRBJ2-2; 9 bases match TRBD2. The CDR3 sequence is 12 residues long. Looked up from germline, CDR1 is SGHTA and CDR2 is FQGNSA. The V and J ends lost 5 bases and 10 bases, in that order; junction bases with no gene match: 2. DNA for the CDR3: TGTGCCAGCAGCCGCGGGGGGGCGGAGCTGTTTTTT. Encoded protein: CASSRGGAELFF.

This clonotype turned up a few times. The chain carries TRBV29-1 and TRBJ2-7, with D uncertain. This CDR3 contains 13 residues. The germline V gene encodes CDR1 SQVTM and CDR2 ANQGSEA. V was trimmed by 5 bases and J by 5 bases, leaving 16 bases between them. CDR3 sequence (DNA): TGCAGCGTTACCTCTGAGAGGATCCACGAGCAGTACTTC. Its protein is CSVTSERIHEQYF.

This clonotype appeared a few times. This chain joins TRBV4-1 and TRBJ1-4; no clear D gene. CDR3 length: 15 residues. The V gene's germline CDR1 is MGHRA and CDR2 YSYEKL. Trimming pared 2 bases from V and 8 bases from J, leaving 15 bases between. The CDR3 nucleotides are TGCGCCAGCAGCCAACGGGAGATACCACCCGAAAAACTGTTTTTT. Its protein product is CASSQREIPPEKLFF.

The table lists this clonotype with a few counts. The rearrangement uses TRBV7-2 and TRBJ2-1, with TRBD2 matching 9 bases. The CDR3 has 17 amino acids. Germline V gene data show CDR1 as SGHTA and CDR2 as FQGNSA. Losses at the gene ends were 4 bases for V and 5 bases for J; bases not matched to a gene: 12. The CDR3, as DNA: TGTGCCAGCAGCTCTCACTCTAGCGGGGCGATTAACAATGAGCAGTTCTTC. Amino acids: CASSSHSSGAINNEQFF. The entire variable domain, with the rest obtained from reference TRBV7-2 and TRBJ2-1, is as follows: GAGVSQSPSNKVTEKGKDVELRCDPISGHTALYWYRQSLGQGLEFLIYFQGNSAPDKSGLPSDRFSAERTGGSVSTLTIQRTQQEDSAVYLCASSSHSSGAINNEQFFGPGTRLTVL.